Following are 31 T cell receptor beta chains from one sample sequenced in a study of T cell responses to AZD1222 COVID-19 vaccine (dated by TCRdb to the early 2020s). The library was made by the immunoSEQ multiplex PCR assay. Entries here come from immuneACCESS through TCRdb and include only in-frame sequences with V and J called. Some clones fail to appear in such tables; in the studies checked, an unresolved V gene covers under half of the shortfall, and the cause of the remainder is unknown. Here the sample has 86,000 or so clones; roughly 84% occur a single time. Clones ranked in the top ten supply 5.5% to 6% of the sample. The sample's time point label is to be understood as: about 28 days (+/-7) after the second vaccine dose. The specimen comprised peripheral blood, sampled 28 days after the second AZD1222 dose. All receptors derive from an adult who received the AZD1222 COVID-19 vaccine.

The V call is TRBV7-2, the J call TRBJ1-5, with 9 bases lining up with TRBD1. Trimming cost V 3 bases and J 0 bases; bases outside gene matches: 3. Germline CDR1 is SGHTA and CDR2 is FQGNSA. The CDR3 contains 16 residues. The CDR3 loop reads CASSFTGGASNQPQHF. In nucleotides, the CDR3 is TGTGCCAGCAGCTTCACAGGGGGCGCTAGCAATCAGCCCCAGCATTTT.

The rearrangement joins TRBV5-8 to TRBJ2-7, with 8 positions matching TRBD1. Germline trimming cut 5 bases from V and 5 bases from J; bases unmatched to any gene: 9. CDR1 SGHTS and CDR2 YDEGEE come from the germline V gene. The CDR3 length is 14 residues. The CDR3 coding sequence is TGTGCCAGCAGACCCCGACAGGGGTACCACGAGCAGTACTTC. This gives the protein CASRPRQGYHEQYF.

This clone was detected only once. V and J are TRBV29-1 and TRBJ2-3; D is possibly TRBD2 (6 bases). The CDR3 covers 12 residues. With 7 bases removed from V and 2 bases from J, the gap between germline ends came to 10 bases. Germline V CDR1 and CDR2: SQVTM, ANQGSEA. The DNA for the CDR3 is TGCAGCGCTCGGGACTCCACAGATACGCAGTATTTT. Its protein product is CSARDSTDTQYF.

CDR3 amino acids: CASSVPGGAFYEQYF. The CDR3 region has the DNA TGTGCCAGCAGTGTCCCTGGGGGCGCTTTCTACGAGCAGTACTTC. The J gene is TRBJ2-7, the V gene TRBV25-1, with a possible D match to TRBD1 (6 bases). This CDR3 spans 15 amino acids. Germline V CDR1 and CDR2: MGHDK, SYGVNS. V was pared by 4 bases and J by 3 bases, with 16 bases between.

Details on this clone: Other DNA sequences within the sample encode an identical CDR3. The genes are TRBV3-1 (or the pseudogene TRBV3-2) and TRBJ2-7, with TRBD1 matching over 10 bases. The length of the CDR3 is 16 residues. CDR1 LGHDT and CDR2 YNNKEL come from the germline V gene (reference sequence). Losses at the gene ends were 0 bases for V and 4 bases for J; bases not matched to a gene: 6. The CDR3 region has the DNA TGTGCCAGCAGCCAAGATTGGACAGGGGGAGGGTACGAGCAGTACTTC. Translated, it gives CASSQDWTGGGYEQYF.

CDR3 sequence (DNA): TGTGCCAGCTCACCACTAAAACAGGGGGCGGGAGGCACTGAAGCTTTCTTT. Residues: CASSPLKQGAGGTEAFF. V is TRBV18 and J is TRBJ1-1; TRBD1 matches 9 bases. V lost 1 base and J lost 4; bases outside the gene matches: 10. This CDR3 spans 17 amino acids. Per the germline V gene, CDR1 is KGHSH and CDR2 is LQKENI.

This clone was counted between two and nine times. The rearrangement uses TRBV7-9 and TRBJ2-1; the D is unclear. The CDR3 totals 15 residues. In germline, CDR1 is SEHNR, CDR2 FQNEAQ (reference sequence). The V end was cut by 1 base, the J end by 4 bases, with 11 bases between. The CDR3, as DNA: TGTGCCAGCAGCTTAGGCCAGGCACCTTACAATGAGCAGTTCTTC. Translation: CASSLGQAPYNEQFF.

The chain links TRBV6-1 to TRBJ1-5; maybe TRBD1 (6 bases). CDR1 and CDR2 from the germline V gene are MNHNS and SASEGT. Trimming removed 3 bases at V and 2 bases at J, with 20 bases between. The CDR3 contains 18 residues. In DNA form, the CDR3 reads TGTGCCAGCAGTGAGGGCAGGGGAGGCCCTAGGGGCAATCAGCCCCAGCATTTT. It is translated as CASSEGRGGPRGNQPQHF.

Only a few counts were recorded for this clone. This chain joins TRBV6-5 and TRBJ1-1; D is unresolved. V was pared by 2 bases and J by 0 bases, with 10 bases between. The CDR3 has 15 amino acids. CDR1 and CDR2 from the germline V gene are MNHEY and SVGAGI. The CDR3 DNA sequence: TGTGCCAGCAGTTACGGGTCGACCCTGAACACTGAAGCTTTCTTT. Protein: CASSYGSTLNTEAFF.

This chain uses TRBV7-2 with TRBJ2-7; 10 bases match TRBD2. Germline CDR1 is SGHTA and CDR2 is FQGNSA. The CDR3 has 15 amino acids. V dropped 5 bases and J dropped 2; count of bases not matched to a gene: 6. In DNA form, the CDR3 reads TGTGCCAGCAGCCCGGTAGCGGGGGGCGCCTACGAGCAGTACTTC. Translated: CASSPVAGGAYEQYF.

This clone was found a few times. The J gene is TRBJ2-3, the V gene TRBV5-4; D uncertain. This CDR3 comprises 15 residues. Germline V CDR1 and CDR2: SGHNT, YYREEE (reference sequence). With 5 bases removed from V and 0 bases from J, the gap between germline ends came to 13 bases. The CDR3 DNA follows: TGTGCCAGCAGGTTGAGGCTTACTAGCACAGATACGCAGTATTTT. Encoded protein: CASRLRLTSTDTQYF.

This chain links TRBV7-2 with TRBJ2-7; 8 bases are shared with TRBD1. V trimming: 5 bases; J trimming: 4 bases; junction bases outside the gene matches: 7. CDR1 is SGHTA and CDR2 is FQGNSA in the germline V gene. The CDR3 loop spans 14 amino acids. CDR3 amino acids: CASSQGTGQYEQYF. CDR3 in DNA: TGTGCCAGCAGCCAGGGGACAGGTCAATACGAGCAGTACTTC. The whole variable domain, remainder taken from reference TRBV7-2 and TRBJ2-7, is GAGVSQSPSNKVTEKGKDVELRCDPISGHTALYWYRQSLGQGLEFLIYFQGNSAPDKSGLPSDRFSAERTGGSVSTLTIQRTQQEDSAVYLCASSQGTGQYEQYFGPGTRLTVT.

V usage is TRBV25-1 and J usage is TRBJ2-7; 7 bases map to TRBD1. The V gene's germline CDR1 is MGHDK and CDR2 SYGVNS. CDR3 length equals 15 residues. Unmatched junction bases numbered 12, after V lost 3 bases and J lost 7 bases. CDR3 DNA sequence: TGTGCCAGCAGTGACGGGGACAGATATTTCGGGGAGCAGTACTTC. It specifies CASSDGDRYFGEQYF.

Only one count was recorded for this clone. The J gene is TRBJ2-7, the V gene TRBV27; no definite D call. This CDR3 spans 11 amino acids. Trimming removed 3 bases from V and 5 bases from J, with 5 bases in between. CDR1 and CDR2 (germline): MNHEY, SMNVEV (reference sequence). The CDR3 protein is CASSFRHEQYF. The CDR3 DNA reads TGTGCCAGCAGTTTTCGCCACGAGCAGTACTTC.

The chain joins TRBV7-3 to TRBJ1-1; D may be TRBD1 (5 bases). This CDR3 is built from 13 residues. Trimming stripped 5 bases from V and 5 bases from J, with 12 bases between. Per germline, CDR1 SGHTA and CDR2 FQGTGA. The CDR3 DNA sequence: TGTGCCAGCAGCCCAGGGTGGGGGACTGAAGCTTTCTTT. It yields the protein CASSPGWGTEAFF.

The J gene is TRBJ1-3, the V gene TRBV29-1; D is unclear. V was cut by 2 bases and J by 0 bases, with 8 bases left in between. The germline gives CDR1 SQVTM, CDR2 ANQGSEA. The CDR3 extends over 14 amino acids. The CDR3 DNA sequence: TGCAGCGTTGAACGGTCGGTCTCTGGAAACACCATATATTTT. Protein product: CSVERSVSGNTIYF.

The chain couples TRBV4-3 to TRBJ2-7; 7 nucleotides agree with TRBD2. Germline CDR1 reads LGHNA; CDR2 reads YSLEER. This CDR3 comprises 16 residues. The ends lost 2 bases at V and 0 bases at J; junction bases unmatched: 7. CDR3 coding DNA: TGCGCCAGCAGCCAACAAAGCGGGGACCTCTCCTACGAGCAGTACTTC. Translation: CASSQQSGDLSYEQYF.

CDR3 bases: TGTGCCAGCAGCCCGAGAGGGGACAGGCGTAATTCACCCCTCCACTTT. Its translation is CASSPRGDRRNSPLHF. The chain employs TRBV7-9 and TRBJ1-6, with 8 bases that match TRBD1. This CDR3 region has 16 residues. The germline V gene has CDR1 SEHNR and CDR2 FQNEAQ (reference sequence). With V trimmed by 5 bases and J by 6 bases, 9 bases remained unmatched.

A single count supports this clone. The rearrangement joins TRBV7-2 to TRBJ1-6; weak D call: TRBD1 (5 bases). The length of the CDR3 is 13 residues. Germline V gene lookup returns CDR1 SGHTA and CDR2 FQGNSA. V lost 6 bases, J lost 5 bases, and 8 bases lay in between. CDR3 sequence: CASRGQDNSPLHF. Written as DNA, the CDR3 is TGTGCCAGCAGAGGACAAGATAATTCACCCCTCCACTTT.

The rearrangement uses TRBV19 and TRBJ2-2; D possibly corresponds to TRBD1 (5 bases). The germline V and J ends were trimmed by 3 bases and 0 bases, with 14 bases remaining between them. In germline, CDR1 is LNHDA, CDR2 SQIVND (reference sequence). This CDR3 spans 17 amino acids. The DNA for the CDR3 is TGTGCCAGTAGTATTGGTGGTTCAGGGACGAACACCGGGGAGCTGTTTTTT. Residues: CASSIGGSGTNTGELFF.

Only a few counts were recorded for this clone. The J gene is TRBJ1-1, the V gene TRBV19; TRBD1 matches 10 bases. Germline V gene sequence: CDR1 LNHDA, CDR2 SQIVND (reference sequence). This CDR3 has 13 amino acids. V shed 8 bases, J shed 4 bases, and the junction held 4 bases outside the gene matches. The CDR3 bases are TGTGCCAGTTCCGGACAGGGGGTCACTGAAGCTTTCTTT. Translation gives CASSGQGVTEAFF.

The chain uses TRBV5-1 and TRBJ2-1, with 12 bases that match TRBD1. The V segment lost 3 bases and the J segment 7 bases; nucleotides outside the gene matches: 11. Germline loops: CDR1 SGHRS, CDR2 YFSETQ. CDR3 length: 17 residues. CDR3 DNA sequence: TGCGCCAGCAGCTCTTTCCCCGGGACAGGGGGCGGGAATGAGCAGTTCTTC. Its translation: CASSSFPGTGGGNEQFF. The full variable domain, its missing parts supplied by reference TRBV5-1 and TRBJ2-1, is KAGVTQTPRYLIKTRGQQVTLSCSPISGHRSVSWYQQTPGQGLQFLFEYFSETQRNKGNFPGRFSGRQFSNSRSEMNVSTLELGDSALYLCASSSFPGTGGGNEQFFGPGTRLTVL.

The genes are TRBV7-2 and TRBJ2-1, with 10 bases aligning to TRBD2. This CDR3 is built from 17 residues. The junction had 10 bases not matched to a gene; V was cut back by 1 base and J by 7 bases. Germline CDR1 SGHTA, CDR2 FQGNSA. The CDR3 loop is CASSLVGWLAGVNEQFF. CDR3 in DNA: TGTGCCAGCAGCTTAGTGGGATGGCTAGCGGGAGTAAATGAGCAGTTCTTC.

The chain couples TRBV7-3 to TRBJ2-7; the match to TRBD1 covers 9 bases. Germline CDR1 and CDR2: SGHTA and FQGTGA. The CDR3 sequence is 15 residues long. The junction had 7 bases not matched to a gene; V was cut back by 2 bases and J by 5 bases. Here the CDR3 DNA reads TGTGCCAGCAGCTTATCGGGACAGGGTTCTCACGAGCAGTACTTC. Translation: CASSLSGQGSHEQYF.

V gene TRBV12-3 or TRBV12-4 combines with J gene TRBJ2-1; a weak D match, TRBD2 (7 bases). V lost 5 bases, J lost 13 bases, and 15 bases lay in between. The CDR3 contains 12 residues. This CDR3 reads CASSPQGRGQFF. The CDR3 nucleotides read TGTGCCAGCAGTCCCCAGGGGAGGGGCCAGTTCTTC.

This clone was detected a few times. CDR3 in DNA: TGTGCCAGCAGCCCTCTAGCGGGAGGCACAGATACGCAGTATTTT. Its protein is CASSPLAGGTDTQYF. The chain couples TRBV27 to TRBJ2-3; 10 bases are a match to TRBD2. With 6 bases clipped from V and 1 base from J, the junction kept 4 bases outside the gene matches. This CDR3 has 15 amino acids. CDR1 and CDR2 (germline): MNHEY, SMNVEV (reference sequence).

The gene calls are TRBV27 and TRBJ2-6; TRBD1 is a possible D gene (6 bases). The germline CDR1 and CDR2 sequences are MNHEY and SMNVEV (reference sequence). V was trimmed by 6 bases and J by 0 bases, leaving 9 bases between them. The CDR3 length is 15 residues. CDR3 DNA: TGTGCCAGCAGACTGGGGGCCTCTGGGGCCAACGTCCTGACTTTC. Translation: CASRLGASGANVLTF.

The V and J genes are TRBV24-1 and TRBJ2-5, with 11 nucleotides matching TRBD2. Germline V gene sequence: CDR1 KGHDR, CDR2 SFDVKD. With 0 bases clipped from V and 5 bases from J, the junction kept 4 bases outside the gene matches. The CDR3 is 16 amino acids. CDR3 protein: CATSDLRSGRGETQYF. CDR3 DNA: TGTGCCACCAGTGATTTGCGTAGCGGGAGGGGGGAGACCCAGTACTTC.

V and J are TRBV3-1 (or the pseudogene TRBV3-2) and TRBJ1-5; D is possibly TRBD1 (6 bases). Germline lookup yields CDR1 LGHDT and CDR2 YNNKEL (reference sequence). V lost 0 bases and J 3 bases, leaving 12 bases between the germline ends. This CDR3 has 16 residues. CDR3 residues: CASSQDSGTPNQPQHF. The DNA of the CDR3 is TGTGCCAGCAGCCAAGATTCAGGGACACCCAATCAGCCCCAGCATTTT.

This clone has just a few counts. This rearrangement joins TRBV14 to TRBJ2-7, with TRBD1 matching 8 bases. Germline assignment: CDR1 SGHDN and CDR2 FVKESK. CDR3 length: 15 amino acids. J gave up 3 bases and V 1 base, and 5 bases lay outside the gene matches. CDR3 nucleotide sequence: TGTGCCAGCAGCCAAGGGGCAGGGGGCATCTACGAGCAGTACTTC. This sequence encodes CASSQGAGGIYEQYF.

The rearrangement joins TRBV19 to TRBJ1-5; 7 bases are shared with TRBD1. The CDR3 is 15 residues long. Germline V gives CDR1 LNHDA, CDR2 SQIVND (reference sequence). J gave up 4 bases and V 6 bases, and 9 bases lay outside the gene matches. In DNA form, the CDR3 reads TGTGCCAGTAGGAAGACAGGGTGGCTGAATCAGCCCCAGCATTTT. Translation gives CASRKTGWLNQPQHF. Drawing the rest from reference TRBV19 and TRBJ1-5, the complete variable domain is DGGITQSPKYLFRKEGQNVTLSCEQNLNHDAMYWYRQDPGQGLRLIYYSQIVNDFQKGDIAEGYSVSREKKESFPLTVTSAQKNPTAFYLCASRKTGWLNQPQHFGDGTRLSIL.